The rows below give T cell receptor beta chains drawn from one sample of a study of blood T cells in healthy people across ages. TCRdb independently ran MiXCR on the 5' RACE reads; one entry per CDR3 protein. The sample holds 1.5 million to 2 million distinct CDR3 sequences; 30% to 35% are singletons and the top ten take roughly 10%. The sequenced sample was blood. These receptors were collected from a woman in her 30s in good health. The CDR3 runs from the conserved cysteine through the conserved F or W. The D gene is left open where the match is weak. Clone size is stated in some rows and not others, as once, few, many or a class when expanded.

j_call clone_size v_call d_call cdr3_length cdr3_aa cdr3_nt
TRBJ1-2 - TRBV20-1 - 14 CSTEQGFRFSGYTF TGCAGTACTGAACAGGGTTTTCGTTTCTCGGGCTACACCTTC
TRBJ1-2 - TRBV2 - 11 CAGGQGSGYTF TGTGCCGGGGGGCAGGGATCTGGCTACACCTTC
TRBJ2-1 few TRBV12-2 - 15 CASRKKVGAYNEQFF TGTGCAAGTCGCAAGAAAGTCGGGGCCTACAATGAGCAGTTCTTC
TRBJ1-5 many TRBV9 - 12 CASSVDGQPQHF TGTGCCAGCAGCGTAGACGGTCAGCCCCAGCATTTT
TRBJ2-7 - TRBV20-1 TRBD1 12 CSAGQGNYEQYF TGCAGTGCTGGACAGGGCAACTACGAGCAGTACTTC
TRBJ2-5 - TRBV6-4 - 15 CASPGADDYYNEQYF TGTGCCAGCCCTGGGGCGGACGACTACTACAATGAGCAGTACTTC
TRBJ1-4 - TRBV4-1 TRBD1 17 CASSQYITGAGNEKLFF TGCGCCAGCAGCCAGTATATAACAGGGGCGGGTAATGAAAAACTGTTTTTT
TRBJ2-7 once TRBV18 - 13 CASSLTVAAEQYF TGTGCCAGCTCACTTACAGTGGCCGCCGAGCAGTACTTC
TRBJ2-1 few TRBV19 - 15 CASSIGAGSYNEQFF TGTGCCAGTAGTATAGGGGCGGGCTCCTACAATGAGCAGTTCTTC
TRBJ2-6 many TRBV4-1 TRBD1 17 CASSSPKGAIGANVLTF TGCGCCAGCAGCTCCCCGAAGGGGGCAATTGGGGCCAACGTCCTGACTTTC
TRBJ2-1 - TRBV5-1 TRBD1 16 CASSSGQESSYNEQFF TGCGCCAGCAGCTCCGGACAGGAGAGCTCCTACAATGAGCAGTTCTTC
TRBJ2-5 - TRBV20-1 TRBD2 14 CSATKSGRQETQYF TGCAGTGCAACTAAAAGCGGGAGGCAAGAGACCCAGTACTTC
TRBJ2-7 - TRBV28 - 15 CASSSGQAYAYEQYF TGTGCCAGCAGCTCCGGACAAGCCTATGCCTACGAGCAGTACTTC
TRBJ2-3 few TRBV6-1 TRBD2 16 CASSDGTSGRTDTQYF TGTGCCAGCAGTGATGGGACTAGCGGACGCACAGATACGCAGTATTTT
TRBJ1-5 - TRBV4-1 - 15 CASSPAVGSNQPQHF TGCGCCAGCAGCCCTGCCGTGGGTAGCAATCAGCCCCAGCATTTT
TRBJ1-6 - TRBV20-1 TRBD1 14 CSARDDRENSPLHF TGCAGTGCTAGGGACGACAGGGAGAATTCACCCCTCCACTTT
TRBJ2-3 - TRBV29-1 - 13 CSGLGGRADTQYF TGCAGCGGGCTCGGGGGGCGAGCAGATACGCAGTATTTT
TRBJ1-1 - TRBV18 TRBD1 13 CASSGQGLNEAFF TGTGCCAGCTCAGGACAGGGTCTCAATGAAGCTTTCTTT
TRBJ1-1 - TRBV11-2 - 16 CASRNGGGGGTAGAFF TGTGCCAGCAGGAATGGGGGGGGCGGCGGAACAGCGGGAGCTTTCTTT
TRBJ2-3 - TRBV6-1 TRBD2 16 CASSAWLAGETDTQYF TGTGCCAGCAGTGCCTGGTTAGCGGGAGAGACAGATACGCAGTATTTT
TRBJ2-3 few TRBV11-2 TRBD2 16 CASSSMTSGEKDTQYF TGTGCCAGCAGCTCCATGACTAGCGGGGAAAAAGATACGCAGTATTTT
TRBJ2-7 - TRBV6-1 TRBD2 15 CASTVGSGRVDEQYF TGTGCCAGCACGGTGGGTAGCGGGAGAGTGGACGAGCAGTACTTC
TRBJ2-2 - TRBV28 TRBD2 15 CATQPGRVGTGELFF TGTGCCACCCAACCCGGGAGGGTCGGCACCGGGGAGCTGTTTTTT
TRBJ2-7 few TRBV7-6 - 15 CASSLSGDRSYEQYF TGTGCCAGCAGCTTATCAGGGGACCGCTCCTACGAGCAGTACTTC
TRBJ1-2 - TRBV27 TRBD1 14 CASSPGQGSYDYTF TGTGCCAGCAGCCCCGGACAGGGGAGCTATGACTACACCTTC
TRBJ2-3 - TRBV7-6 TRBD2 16 CASSSRTSGGLDTQYF TGTGCCAGCAGCTCCCGGACTAGCGGGGGGTTGGATACGCAGTATTTT
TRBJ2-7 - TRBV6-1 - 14 CASSGRTSTLEQYF TGTGCCAGCAGTGGACGGACATCCACCCTCGAGCAGTACTTC
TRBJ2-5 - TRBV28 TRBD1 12 CASSLWTGVQYF TGTGCCAGCAGTTTATGGACAGGGGTCCAGTACTTC
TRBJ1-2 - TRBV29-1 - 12 CSGGRQGYGYTF TGCAGCGGTGGGAGGCAGGGCTATGGCTACACCTTC
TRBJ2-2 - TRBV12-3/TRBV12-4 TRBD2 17 CASSQRVLAGDTGELFF TGTGCCAGCAGTCAAAGGGTGCTAGCGGGGGACACCGGGGAGCTGTTTTTT
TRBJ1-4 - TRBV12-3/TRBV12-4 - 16 CASSLLPGTANEKLFF TGTGCCAGCAGTTTACTTCCCGGGACGGCTAATGAAAAACTGTTTTTT
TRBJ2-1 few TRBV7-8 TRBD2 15 CASTRRGALVDEQFF TGTGCCAGCACGAGGCGGGGGGCCTTGGTCGATGAGCAGTTCTTC
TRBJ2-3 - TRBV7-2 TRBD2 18 CASSLALLAGTFTDTQYF TGTGCCAGCAGCTTAGCTCTGCTAGCGGGGACATTCACAGATACGCAGTATTTT
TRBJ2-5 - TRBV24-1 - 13 CATIRARQETQYF TGTGCCACCATCCGAGCCCGTCAAGAGACCCAGTACTTC
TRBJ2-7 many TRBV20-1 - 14 CSAARVASSYEQYF TGCAGTGCTGCCCGTGTGGCGTCCTCCTACGAGCAGTACTTC
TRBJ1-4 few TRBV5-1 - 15 CASSLEGQLNEKLFF TGCGCCAGCAGCTTGGAGGGGCAGTTAAATGAAAAACTGTTTTTT
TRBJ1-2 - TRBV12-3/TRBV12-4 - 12 CASSFSFGGYTF TGTGCCAGCAGTTTCTCTTTTGGAGGCTACACCTTC
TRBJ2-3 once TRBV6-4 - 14 CASSDSPGTDTQYF TGTGCCAGCAGTGACTCCCCAGGGACAGATACGCAGTATTTT
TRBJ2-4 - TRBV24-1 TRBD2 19 CATSDLLTSGRYAKNIQYF TGTGCCACCAGTGATTTGCTGACTAGCGGGAGGTACGCCAAAAACATTCAGTACTTC
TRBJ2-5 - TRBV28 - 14 CASTPRPGPGEQYF TGTGCCAGCACCCCGAGGCCAGGGCCTGGGGAGCAGTACTTC
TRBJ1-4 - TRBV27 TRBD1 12 CASRDRNEKLFF TGTGCCAGCCGGGACAGGAATGAAAAACTGTTTTTT
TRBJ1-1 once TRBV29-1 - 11 CNAQRNTEAFF TGCAACGCGCAGCGGAACACCGAAGCTTTCTTT